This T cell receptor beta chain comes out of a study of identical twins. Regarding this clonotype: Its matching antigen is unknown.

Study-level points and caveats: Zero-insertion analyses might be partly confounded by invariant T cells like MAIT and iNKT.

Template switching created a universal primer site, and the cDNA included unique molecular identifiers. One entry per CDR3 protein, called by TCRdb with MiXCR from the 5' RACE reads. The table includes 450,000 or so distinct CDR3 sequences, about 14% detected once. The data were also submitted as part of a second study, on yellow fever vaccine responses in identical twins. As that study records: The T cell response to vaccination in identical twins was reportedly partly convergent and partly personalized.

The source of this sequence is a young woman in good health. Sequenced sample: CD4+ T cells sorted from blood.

The CDR3 protein is CAWSVAENSPLHF. The DNA of the CDR3 is TGTGCCTGGAGTGTAGCAGAGAATTCACCCCTCCACTTT. The chain uses TRBV30 and TRBJ1-6; D is undetermined. Germline loops: CDR1 GTSNPN, CDR2 SVGIG (reference sequence). The CDR3 is 13 amino acids. The V end was cut by 0 bases, the J end by 7 bases, with 7 bases between.